Below, 19 T cell receptor beta chains from the same sample are listed, as sequenced in a study of cytomegalovirus exposure and HLA in healthy donors. Vbeta (60) and Jbeta (13) primers were used in the PCR. Using immunoSEQ multiplex PCR, the repertoire was profiled, and TCRdb retains in-frame clones only, with some absent. The table lists around 140,000 clones. Sequences were obtained from PBMCs. The receptors derive from a male donor in good health and CMV-seronegative.

The chain employs TRBV4-2 and TRBJ1-1; 11 positions match TRBD1. Germline V gene data show CDR1 as LGHNA and CDR2 as YNFKEQ. The trim removed 3 bases at V and 4 bases at J, leaving 4 bases unmatched. This CDR3 region has 15 residues. CDR3 region: CASSQGDRGVTEAFF. The CDR3 DNA sequence: TGTGCCAGCAGCCAGGGGGACAGGGGGGTCACTGAAGCTTTCTTT.

The V gene is TRBV6-5, the J gene TRBJ2-7; perhaps TRBD1 as D (6 bases). The CDR3 sequence is 15 residues long. V lost 3 bases to trimming and J lost 2 bases, with 14 bases between them. Germline-derived CDR1 and CDR2 are MNHEY and SVGAGI. CDR3 protein: CASSYSTGTAYEQYF. CDR3 DNA: TGTGCCAGCAGTTATTCGACAGGCACGGCCTACGAGCAGTACTTC.

Of note for this clone: The junction does not match germline at one end; this may be a read error. The same CDR3 can be traced to other DNA sequences in this sample. The chain combines TRBV7-9 with TRBJ1-1, with 9 bases identical to TRBD1. The CDR3 consists of 14 residues. The germline CDR1 and CDR2 sequences are SEHNR and FQNEAQ (reference sequence). CDR3: CASSFSGTGNEAFF. Written as DNA, the CDR3 is TGTGCCAGCAGCTTCTCCGGGACAGGGAATGAAGCCTTCTTT. The variable domain in full, completed from reference TRBV7-9 and TRBJ1-1, reads DTGVSQNPRHKITKRGQNVTFRCDPISEHNRLYWYRQTLGQGPEFLTYFQNEAQLEKSRLLSDRFSAERPKGSFSTLEIQRTEQGDSAMYLCASSFSGTGNEAFFGQGTRLTVV.

For the CDR3, the DNA is TGTGCCAGCAGCTTGGGACACCGCTACGAGCAGTACTTC. Its protein is CASSLGHRYEQYF. The chain combines TRBV5-6 with TRBJ2-7, with D unresolved. This CDR3 region has 13 residues. Germline CDR1 and CDR2: SGHDT and YYEEEE. Trimming removed 0 bases from V and 3 bases from J, with 7 bases in between.

This chain links TRBV27 with TRBJ2-7; no reliable D call. The CDR3 length is 11 residues. Deletions cut 6 bases from V and 9 bases from J, with 12 bases between. The germline CDR1 and CDR2 sequences are MNHEY and SMNVEV (reference sequence). Here the CDR3 DNA reads TGTGCCAGCAGGGGCTTCGTATTGCAGTACTTC. The encoded protein is CASRGFVLQYF.

The chain couples TRBV7-8 to TRBJ2-7; no clear D gene. The V end lost 0 bases, the J end lost 5 bases, and 14 bases lay between the germline ends. CDR3 length equals 15 residues. CDR1 is SGHVS, CDR2 FQNEAQ, per germline. This CDR3 reads CASSLALQATDEQYF. Written as DNA, the CDR3 is TGTGCCAGCAGCTTAGCGCTTCAGGCTACCGACGAGCAGTACTTC. Full variable domain (rest looked up from reference TRBV7-8 and TRBJ2-7): GAGVSQSPRYKVAKRGQDVALRCDPISGHVSLFWYQQALGQGPEFLTYFQNEAQLDKSGLPSDRFFAERPEGSVSTLKIQRTQQEDSAVYLCASSLALQATDEQYFGPGTRLTVT.

The chain joins TRBV6-5 to TRBJ1-2; 10 bases align to TRBD1. The CDR3 extends over 14 amino acids. CDR1 and CDR2 (germline): MNHEY, SVGAGI. Losses at the gene ends were 6 bases for V and 9 bases for J; bases not matched to a gene: 10. CDR3 in DNA: TGTGCCAGCAGAACTCGACAGGGGGCGCGGAGCTACACCTTC. It is translated as CASRTRQGARSYTF.

The chain joins TRBV28 to TRBJ2-7; TRBD2 agrees at 7 bases. Germline-derived CDR1 and CDR2 are MDHEN and SYDVKM. V was pared by 3 bases and J by 6 bases, with 5 bases of the junction left unmatched. The CDR3 length is 13 residues. CDR3 sequence: CASSLRAGAEQYF. The CDR3 DNA follows: TGTGCCAGCAGTTTGCGTGCGGGAGCCGAGCAGTACTTC.

This sequence joins TRBV23-1 and TRBJ2-7, with D possibly TRBD1 on 5 matching bases. TRBV23-1 is an ORF for which the function is uncertain. The V gene lost 4 bases and the J gene lost 3 bases, with 16 bases spanning the gap. This CDR3 comprises 15 residues. Here the CDR3 DNA reads TGCGCCAGCAGTCCCCAGACAGAGTACCTCTACGAGCAGTACTTC. Residues: CASSPQTEYLYEQYF.

The J gene is TRBJ2-1, the V gene TRBV19; D perhaps matches TRBD2 (6 bases). V dropped 8 bases and J dropped 8 bases, with 22 bases sitting between them. CDR1 and CDR2 (germline): LNHDA, SQIVND (reference sequence). The CDR3 contains 15 residues. The CDR3 bases are TGTGCCAGTCTTGGCAAACGCGGGGCCGGGGATGAGCAGTTCTTC. Its protein is CASLGKRGAGDEQFF.

The chain has TRBV5-6 and TRBJ2-7; 7 positions agree with TRBD2. V was clipped by 5 bases and J by 5 bases; unmatched bases: 4. The CDR3 is 12 residues long. Germline CDR1 SGHDT, CDR2 YYEEEE. The CDR3 DNA is TGTGCCAGCAGTCGGACTAGAGACGAGCAGTACTTC. Protein sequence: CASSRTRDEQYF.

The V gene is TRBV5-1, the J gene TRBJ2-7; TRBD2 is a possible D gene (5 bases). From germline, CDR1 is SGHRS and CDR2 YFSETQ. Trimming cost V 1 base and J 2 bases, with 13 bases left between them. The CDR3 is made up of 15 amino acids. The CDR3 spells CASSLSVEGPYEQYF. The CDR3 DNA is TGCGCCAGCAGCTTGTCGGTAGAGGGTCCCTACGAGCAGTACTTC.

V usage is TRBV5-1 and J usage is TRBJ2-1; D remains unclear. Germline CDR1 is SGHRS and CDR2 is YFSETQ. The CDR3 is 15 residues long. V lost 0 bases and J 7 bases, leaving 14 bases between the germline ends. DNA for the CDR3: TGCGCCAGCAGCTTGGTAATAAACCCCGGGAATGAGCAGTTCTTC. This codes for CASSLVINPGNEQFF.

This chain joins TRBV7-8 and TRBJ2-1; the match to TRBD2 covers 12 bases. The germline V gene encodes CDR1 SGHVS and CDR2 FQNEAQ. This CDR3 has 15 residues. The ends lost 6 bases at V and 6 bases at J; junction bases unmatched: 6. The CDR3 loop is CASSRLAGEGNEQFF. DNA of the CDR3: TGTGCCAGCAGTAGACTAGCGGGAGAAGGCAATGAGCAGTTCTTC.

The chain carries TRBV7-2 and TRBJ2-1; 11 nucleotides align to TRBD2. With 5 bases clipped from V and 6 bases from J, the junction kept 6 bases outside the gene matches. CDR3 length: 15 amino acids. Germline V lookup: CDR1 SGHTA, CDR2 FQGNSA. The CDR3 nucleotides read TGTGCCAGCAGCGTAACTAGCGGGGGAGGCAATGAGCAGTTCTTC. It translates to CASSVTSGGGNEQFF.

The chain is built from TRBV4-3 and TRBJ2-3; D is possibly TRBD1 (6 bases). The V gene's germline CDR1 is LGHNA and CDR2 YSLEER. This CDR3 region has 17 residues. V was pared by 0 bases and J by 4 bases, with 17 bases between. The CDR3 is CASSQDQRGSAADTQYF. The CDR3 region has the DNA TGCGCCAGCAGCCAAGATCAAAGGGGGTCCGCAGCAGATACGCAGTATTTT.

This sequence joins TRBV4-1 and TRBJ2-3; D uncertain. The germline V gene encodes CDR1 MGHRA and CDR2 YSYEKL. Trimming removed 4 bases at V and 0 bases at J, with 11 bases between. The CDR3 is 15 amino acids. The CDR3 is CASSLRGYSTDTQYF. CDR3 in DNA: TGCGCCAGCAGCCTACGCGGTTATAGCACAGATACGCAGTATTTT.

The rearrangement uses TRBV7-9 and TRBJ1-2; D remains unclear. The CDR3 sequence is 13 residues long. The V gene's germline CDR1 is SEHNR and CDR2 FQNEAQ (reference sequence). The V end lost 6 bases, the J end lost 1 base, and 9 bases lay between the germline ends. Here the CDR3 reads CASRPTGNYGYTF. The CDR3 DNA is TGTGCCAGCAGACCGACGGGTAACTATGGCTACACCTTC.

The chain is built from TRBV6-5 and TRBJ2-7; D not certain. Trimming left V 6 bases short and J 0 bases short, with 12 bases between. CDR3 size: 14 residues. CDR1 and CDR2 (germline): MNHEY, SVGAGI. DNA of the CDR3: TGTGCCAGCAGCTCTCCCTATAGCTCCTACGAGCAGTACTTC. Encoded protein: CASSSPYSSYEQYF.